The 26 T cell receptor beta chains given below trace back to one sample, sequenced in a study of regulatory T cells in long-lasting Graves disease (dated by TCRdb to the early 2020s). The intended sense of this specimen's time point label: newly diagnosed GD, antithyroid drugs for less than 3 months. For both TCR sequencing and RNA sequencing, RNA was extracted from PBMCs in TRIzol. Receptors were amplified or captured by multiplex PCR. The instrument given in TCRdb is Illumina HiSeq 4000. To build TCR beta libraries, CDR3 regions were amplified by Arm-PCR using iRepertoire HTBI primers. TCRdb trimmed public reads at Q25 via fastp, called clones via MiXCR and kept in-frame beta chains. Each CDR3 protein gets just one entry, which takes the most common genes and DNA from the rows behind it. The sample table holds 560,000 or so distinct CDR3 sequences, of which more than 15% were seen once. More than 10% of the sample rests with the top ten.

The same data also went into a second study, on T cells in Graves' hyperthyroidism and ophthalmopathy.

The sample in question was peripheral blood mononuclear cells (PBMCs), obtained at new diagnosis, from a patient treated with antithyroid drugs. The receptors were gathered from a man aged 18 to 29 with Graves disease. Donor details come from another sample of the same person, matched by shared clones.

This clonotype was recorded at least ten times. The CDR3 reads CAFQNMGNTEAFF. The CDR3 nucleotides read TGTGCCTTCCAAAATATGGGAAACACTGAAGCTTTCTTT. The V gene is TRBV30, the J gene TRBJ1-1, with D unresolved. The CDR3 sequence is 13 residues long. Trimming took 7 bases from V and 2 from J, leaving 14 bases between them. Germline V lookup: CDR1 GTSNPN, CDR2 SVGIG (reference sequence).

The chain uses TRBV9 and TRBJ1-1; TRBD1 might be the D (5 bases). The CDR3 runs to 16 residues. Deletions cut 3 bases from V and 5 bases from J, with 20 bases between. The V gene's germline CDR1 is SGDLS and CDR2 YYNGEE. The CDR3 loop is CASSAADPRGATEAFF. The CDR3 DNA reads TGTGCCAGCAGCGCCGCCGATCCTAGGGGCGCGACTGAAGCTTTCTTT.

This chain links TRBV4-1 with TRBJ2-7, with 10 bases lining up with TRBD2. The length of the CDR3 is 15 residues. In germline, CDR1 is MGHRA, CDR2 YSYEKL. V lost 1 base, J lost 4 bases, and 4 bases stayed unmatched. The CDR3 DNA sequence: TGCGCCAGCAGCCAAGTTCTAGCGGGAGCGTACGAGCAGTACTTC. It translates to CASSQVLAGAYEQYF.

The chain uses TRBV27 and TRBJ2-1; 8 nucleotides match TRBD1. This CDR3 is 16 amino acids long. Germline CDR1 and CDR2: MNHEY and SMNVEV (reference sequence). V lost 7 bases, J lost 3 bases, and 11 bases stayed unmatched. CDR3 sequence: CASNRIQGAIYNEQFF. CDR3 DNA sequence: TGTGCCAGCAATCGAATCCAGGGGGCCATCTACAATGAGCAGTTCTTC.

In this sample, this clonotype turned up a few times. This chain links TRBV29-1 with TRBJ1-4; the D is unclear. V was clipped by 3 bases and J by 0 bases, with 11 bases between them. Germline V CDR1 and CDR2: SQVTM, ANQGSEA. The CDR3 runs to 15 residues. The CDR3 sequence is CSVEVSPATNEKLFF. CDR3 nucleotide sequence: TGCAGCGTTGAGGTCAGCCCTGCAACTAATGAAAAACTGTTTTTT. Based on the CDR3 plus reference TRBV29-1 and TRBJ1-4, the full variable domain is SAVISQKPSRDICQRGTSLTIQCQVDSQVTMMFWYRQQPGQSLTLIATANQGSEATYESGFVIDKFPISRPNLTFSTLTVSNMSPEDSSIYLCSVEVSPATNEKLFFGSGTQLSVL.

This clonotype has just a few counts. The chain recombines TRBV5-4 with TRBJ2-3; D not resolved. The CDR3 is made up of 14 amino acids. With 3 bases removed from V and 3 bases from J, the gap between germline ends came to 11 bases. Germline values: CDR1 SGHNT, CDR2 YYREEE (reference sequence). The CDR3 reads CASSSGHSTDTQYF. The CDR3 DNA is TGTGCCAGCAGCTCCGGGCACTCGACAGATACGCAGTATTTT. The full variable domain, completed using reference TRBV5-4 and TRBJ2-3, is ETGVTQSPTHLIKTRGQQVTLRCSSQSGHNTVSWYQQALGQGPQFIFQYYREEENGRGNFPPRFSGLQFPNYSSELNVNALELDDSALYLCASSSGHSTDTQYFGPGTRLTVL.

This clonotype was detected a few times. The chain employs TRBV4-1 and TRBJ2-1; a possible D gene is TRBD2 (6 bases). This CDR3 spans 15 amino acids. Trimming left V 1 base short and J 6 bases short, with 13 bases between. The germline CDR1 and CDR2 sequences are MGHRA and YSYEKL. The CDR3 reads CASSQGAFGGNEQFF. CDR3 coding DNA: TGCGCCAGCAGCCAAGGTGCTTTCGGGGGCAATGAGCAGTTCTTC.

There are a few counts of this clonotype. This sequence joins TRBV7-8 and TRBJ2-6; tentatively, D is TRBD2 (5 bases). V was shortened by 1 base and J by 2 bases, with 6 bases between the two germline ends. CDR1 is SGHVS, CDR2 FQNEAQ, per germline. The CDR3 sequence is 15 residues long. The CDR3 nucleotides read TGTGCCAGCAGCTTAGGTAGCGCTGGGGCCAACGTCCTGACTTTC. Translating gives CASSLGSAGANVLTF.

DNA for the CDR3: TGTGCCAGCTCACCACAGGTGCGAGGGGAAGCTTTCTTT. Translating it yields CASSPQVRGEAFF. The genes are TRBV18 and TRBJ1-1; D not resolved. In germline, CDR1 is KGHSH, CDR2 LQKENI. Trimming removed 1 base at V and 8 bases at J, with 11 bases between. The CDR3 runs to 13 residues.

This clonotype was seen a handful of times. The rearrangement links TRBV5-1 to TRBJ2-3, with 9 nucleotides matching TRBD2. The CDR3 totals 16 residues. Germline loops: CDR1 SGHRS, CDR2 YFSETQ. V lost 0 bases to trimming and J lost 6 bases; unmatched junction nucleotides: 8. This CDR3 is CASSLVVAGAGDTQYF. The CDR3, as DNA: TGCGCCAGCAGCTTGGTGGTAGCGGGAGCGGGTGATACGCAGTATTTT.

This clonotype was recorded a few times. The genes are TRBV5-5 and TRBJ2-7; D uncertain. The CDR3 consists of 14 residues. V was clipped by 1 base and J by 3 bases, with 11 bases between them. Germline V gene lookup returns CDR1 SGHKS and CDR2 YYEKEE (reference sequence). The chain's CDR3 is CASSLRAENYEQYF. In DNA, the CDR3 is TGTGCCAGCAGCTTGAGGGCAGAAAACTACGAGCAGTACTTC.

This clonotype was recorded many times. The chain uses TRBV28 and TRBJ2-3, with 10 bases matching TRBD2. V gave up 6 bases and J gave up 1 base; unmatched junction bases: 4. The CDR3 covers 15 residues. Germline CDR1 MDHEN, CDR2 SYDVKM. In DNA, the CDR3 is TGTGCCAGCAGCCAAGCGGGAGGGGGCACAGATACGCAGTATTTT. Amino acid sequence: CASSQAGGGTDTQYF.

This clonotype showed up just a few times. The chain joins TRBV6-2 or TRBV6-3 to TRBJ2-3; D is possibly TRBD1 or TRBD2 (6 bases each). This CDR3 region has 13 residues. Germline CDR1 and CDR2: MNHEY and SVGEGT. The V gene lost 8 bases and the J gene lost 2 bases, with 11 bases spanning the gap. The CDR3: CASGWGATDTQYF. In nucleotides, the CDR3 is TGTGCCAGCGGGTGGGGGGCCACAGATACGCAGTATTTT.

J is TRBJ2-4 and V is TRBV6-1, with a weak D call TRBD1 (8 bases). The CDR3 runs to 13 residues. Germline-derived CDR1 and CDR2 are MNHNS and SASEGT. The V end lost 7 bases, the J end lost 9 bases, and 16 bases lay between the germline ends. This chain's CDR3 is CASTGQGGGIQYF. The DNA for the CDR3 is TGTGCCAGCACCGGACAGGGAGGGGGCATTCAGTACTTC.

This clonotype appeared many times. The chain employs TRBV30 and TRBJ2-7; 7 positions agree with TRBD1. This CDR3 region has 13 residues. Germline V gives CDR1 GTSNPN, CDR2 SVGIG (reference sequence). The V segment lost 1 base and the J segment 7 bases; nucleotides outside the gene matches: 7. The CDR3 sequence: CAWSAQTGSEQYF. CDR3 nucleotides: TGTGCCTGGAGTGCTCAGACAGGGAGTGAGCAGTACTTC.

In its sample, this clonotype was seen many times. This chain joins TRBV2 and TRBJ2-3; D remains ambiguous. CDR3 length: 13 amino acids. V lost 5 bases and J 2 bases, leaving 8 bases between the germline ends. In germline, CDR1 is SNHLY, CDR2 FYNNEI. This CDR3 is CASSSSNTDTQYF. CDR3 DNA: TGTGCCAGCAGTTCATCAAACACAGATACGCAGTATTTT. Full variable domain (remainder filled in from reference TRBV2 and TRBJ2-3): EPEVTQTPSHQVTQMGQEVILRCVPISNHLYFYWYRQILGQKVEFLVSFYNNEISEKSEIFDDQFSVERPDGSNFTLKIRSTKLEDSAMYFCASSSSNTDTQYFGPGTRLTVL.

CDR3 loop: CASSQGAGAVEAFF. In DNA, the CDR3 is TGTGCCAGCAGCCAAGGTGCCGGGGCTGTTGAAGCTTTCTTT. The gene calls are TRBV4-2 and TRBJ1-1; D possibly corresponds to TRBD1 (5 bases). This CDR3 has 14 amino acids. V was shortened by 1 base and J by 7 bases, with 13 bases between the two germline ends. Germline assignment: CDR1 LGHNA and CDR2 YNFKEQ.

This clonotype was counted many times. The chain combines TRBV29-1 with TRBJ2-1; 8 bases align to TRBD2. V lost 2 bases and J lost 8; bases outside the gene matches: 8. Germline values: CDR1 SQVTM, CDR2 ANQGSEA. The CDR3 is 14 amino acids. CDR3 DNA sequence: TGCAGCGTTGAAACGGGAGGGTCTAGGGATGAGCAGTTCTTC. It yields the protein CSVETGGSRDEQFF.

The chain employs TRBV5-1 and TRBJ2-3, with 14 nucleotides matching TRBD2. The V and J ends lost 4 bases and 3 bases, in that order; junction bases with no gene match: 7. Germline CDR1 and CDR2: SGHRS and YFSETQ. This CDR3 comprises 17 residues. This CDR3 reads CASSLRLAGGPTDTQYF. CDR3 nucleotides: TGCGCCAGCAGCCTAAGACTAGCGGGAGGGCCAACAGATACGCAGTATTTT.

This clonotype was seen once. One base away lies a much larger clone, so this may be a sequencing read error. The chain recombines TRBV18 with TRBJ2-3; D gene ambiguous. The tail of the sequence fits TRBJ2-5 better, so the J call may be wrong. The CDR3 runs 14 residues. Germline CDR1 reads KGHSH; CDR2 reads LQKENI. This CDR3 reads CASSGLDLGETQYF. The CDR3 DNA follows: TGTGCCAGCTCAGGTCTGGACCTCGGAGAGACCCAGTACTTC.

This clonotype was found many times. The chain links TRBV30 to TRBJ1-2; D not resolved. Germline loops: CDR1 GTSNPN, CDR2 SVGIG (reference sequence). V shed 0 bases and J shed 3 bases, with 11 bases lying between them. This CDR3 contains 14 residues. CDR3 region: CAWSVLGYDYGYTF. The CDR3 nucleotides are TGTGCCTGGAGTGTACTGGGCTACGACTATGGCTACACCTTC.

This clonotype was found many times. The chain has TRBV5-1 and TRBJ2-1, with D possibly being TRBD2 (6 bases). The ends were cut back, 4 bases at V and 4 bases at J, with 18 bases in the middle. The germline V gene has CDR1 SGHRS and CDR2 YFSETQ. CDR3 length: 16 residues. CDR3 in DNA: TGCGCCAGCAGCCCTGGCTGGGGAGGAGGTTACAATGAGCAGTTCTTC. Translation gives CASSPGWGGGYNEQFF.

This clonotype occurred a few times. The V call is TRBV5-1, the J call TRBJ2-7; 11 bases agree with TRBD1. This CDR3 is 16 amino acids long. The trim removed 4 bases at V and 4 bases at J, leaving 10 bases unmatched. The V gene's germline CDR1 is SGHRS and CDR2 YFSETQ. CDR3 sequence: CASSLFPGQGVYEQYF. CDR3 in DNA: TGCGCCAGCAGCCTCTTCCCGGGACAGGGGGTTTACGAGCAGTACTTC. Supplemented by reference TRBV5-1 and TRBJ2-7, the full variable domain reads KAGVTQTPRYLIKTRGQQVTLSCSPISGHRSVSWYQQTPGQGLQFLFEYFSETQRNKGNFPGRFSGRQFSNSRSEMNVSTLELGDSALYLCASSLFPGQGVYEQYFGPGTRLTVT.

This clonotype was picked up many times. This chain links TRBV3-1 with TRBJ2-5; 10 nucleotides align to TRBD2. Germline V CDR1 and CDR2: LGHDT, YNNKEL (reference sequence). The ends lost 4 bases at V and 3 bases at J; junction bases unmatched: 8. The CDR3 sequence is 16 residues long. DNA for the CDR3: TGTGCCAGCAGCCCAGGGACTAGCGAAACTAAAGAGACCCAGTACTTC. Its translation: CASSPGTSETKETQYF.

This clonotype was detected many times. The rearrangement uses TRBV20-1 and TRBJ2-2, with D maybe TRBD2 (6 bases). The germline gives CDR1 DFQATT, CDR2 SNEGSKA (reference sequence). Trimming pared 2 bases from V and 4 bases from J, leaving 11 bases between. CDR3 size: 14 residues. Here the CDR3 DNA reads TGCAGTGCTAGAAAGGAGGGCCCCACCGGGGAGCTGTTTTTT. Translation: CSARKEGPTGELFF.

V and J are TRBV29-1 and TRBJ2-1, with D possibly being TRBD1 (5 bases). This CDR3 contains 16 residues. Germline CDR1 and CDR2: SQVTM and ANQGSEA. The V end was cut by 8 bases, the J end by 5 bases, with 25 bases between. CDR3: CSSVENGHGRNNEQFF. CDR3 coding DNA: TGCAGCAGCGTTGAAAACGGACACGGGCGAAACAATGAGCAGTTCTTC.